The next 2 T cell receptor beta chains were all read from a single sample in a study of chemoradiotherapy in HPV16-positive cancers. Sequencing used immunoSEQ multiplex PCR; TCRdb keeps in-frame clones, though not all of them. The table records around 30,000 clones, around 88% of them present only once. The sequencing here drew on blood, taken from a patient who underwent chemoradiotherapy. Receptor source: a human donor with HPV-associated anogenital cancer.

The CDR3 here is CASRPGRFPYGYTF. For the CDR3, the DNA is TGTGCCAGCAGGCCCGGACGTTTCCCCTATGGCTACACCTTC. The chain links TRBV6-1 to TRBJ1-2, with D unclear. V lost 6 bases and J lost 4, with 15 bases in between. The CDR3 is 14 amino acids. Germline values: CDR1 MNHNS, CDR2 SASEGT.

The chain links TRBV11-2 to TRBJ2-3, with D uncertain. This CDR3 is built from 15 residues. CDR1 and CDR2 (germline): SGHAT, FQNNGV. Trimming took 3 bases from V and 1 from J, leaving 11 bases between them. CDR3 residues: CASSFRIFGTDTQYF. CDR3 nucleotides: TGTGCCAGCAGCTTTCGCATTTTCGGCACAGATACGCAGTATTTT.